The 14 T cell receptor beta chains in this list originate from one sample, sequenced in a study of vaccination effects on CD4 cells after COVID-19. Within the ViraFEST assay, antigen-specific CD4+ T cells underwent expansion with viral peptide pools prior to sequencing. Isolating CD4+ T cells followed approximately ten days of culture. From March to December 2020, the person had a SARS-CoV-2 infection that was confirmed by PCR. No antigen is known for these receptors. Sequenced by immunoSEQ multiplex PCR; TCRdb stores in-frame clones only, minus some. Of around 46,000 clones listed, approximately 72% are singletons. The specimen comprised CD4+ T cells from PBMCs cultured with a peptide pool, sampled before COVID-19 vaccination. Source of these receptors: a human donor who had a prior SARS-CoV-2 infection.

This chain links TRBV5-1 with TRBJ1-4, with a weak D call TRBD1 (5 bases). The germline V gene encodes CDR1 SGHRS and CDR2 YFSETQ. V lost 0 bases and J lost 2, with 8 bases in between. This CDR3 has 15 amino acids. The CDR3 here is CASSLDPGTNEKLFF. The CDR3 region has the DNA TGCGCCAGCAGCTTGGACCCAGGGACTAATGAAAAACTGTTTTTT.

This sequence joins TRBV15 and TRBJ2-7; unclear D gene. The germline CDR1 and CDR2 sequences are LNHNV and YYDKDF (reference sequence). Trimming pared 0 bases from V and 6 bases from J, leaving 6 bases between. The CDR3 has 12 amino acids. CDR3 sequence (DNA): TGTGCCACCAGCAGAGACCACAGCGAGCAGTACTTC. Translated, it gives CATSRDHSEQYF. Using reference TRBV15 and TRBJ2-7 for the parts outside the CDR3, the full variable domain is DAMVIQNPRYQVTQFGKPVTLSCSQTLNHNVMYWYQQKSSQAPKLLFHYYDKDFNNEADTPDNFQSRRPNTSFCFLDIRSPGLGDTAMYLCATSRDHSEQYFGPGTRLTVT.

The gene calls are TRBV13 and TRBJ2-4; a possible D gene is TRBD1 (7 bases). V lost 4 bases and J 6 bases, leaving 19 bases between the germline ends. Germline values: CDR1 PRHDT, CDR2 FYEKMQ (reference sequence). The CDR3 spans 16 residues. CDR3 in amino acids: CASSSNGHRGGNIQYF. The CDR3 DNA is TGTGCCAGCAGCTCCAACGGACACAGGGGAGGAAACATTCAGTACTTC.

The gene calls are TRBV9 and TRBJ1-1; a possible D gene is TRBD1 (5 bases). The length of the CDR3 is 16 residues. Trimming shortened V by 0 bases and J by 3 bases, and 15 bases separated the two germline ends. Germline CDR1 SGDLS, CDR2 YYNGEE. The CDR3 loop reads CASSVAGRGDYTEAFF. CDR3 nucleotides: TGTGCCAGCAGCGTAGCTGGTAGAGGGGATTACACTGAAGCTTTCTTT.

This clone was detected a few times. The J gene is TRBJ2-7, the V gene TRBV11-3; D ambiguous. Trimming left V 5 bases short and J 2 bases short, with 13 bases between. The CDR3 extends over 14 amino acids. CDR1 and CDR2 from the germline V gene are SGHNT and YENEEA. The CDR3 DNA sequence: TGTGCCAGCAGCGCGTATGATCGGCCCTACGAGCAGTACTTC. It encodes CASSAYDRPYEQYF.

This clone showed up just once. The CDR3 region is CASSLYSRQGGETQYF. The CDR3 DNA sequence: TGTGCCAGCAGCTTATATAGCCGCCAGGGTGGAGAGACCCAGTACTTC. This chain uses TRBV11-3 with TRBJ2-5; perhaps TRBD1 as D (5 bases). The CDR3 is made up of 16 amino acids. Trimming cost V 2 bases and J 4 bases, with 17 bases left between them. The germline gives CDR1 SGHNT, CDR2 YENEEA.

The chain links TRBV30 to TRBJ2-4; TRBD1 aligns across 7 bases. CDR3 length equals 17 residues. With 4 bases clipped from V and 0 bases from J, the junction kept 12 bases outside the gene matches. CDR1 and CDR2 (germline): GTSNPN, SVGIG (reference sequence). CDR3: CAWNGDRTFLAKNIQYF. CDR3 nucleotide sequence: TGTGCCTGGAATGGGGACAGAACATTTCTAGCCAAAAACATTCAGTACTTC.

The chain recombines TRBV12-3 or TRBV12-4 with TRBJ2-5; D tentatively fits TRBD1 or TRBD2 (5 bases each). V was shortened by 5 bases and J by 0 bases, with 7 bases between the two germline ends. The CDR3 spans 13 residues. For the CDR3, the DNA is TGTGCCAGCAGTGAGGGGTACCAAGAGACCCAGTACTTC. Amino acids: CASSEGYQETQYF.

The gene calls are TRBV16 and TRBJ2-7; 13 positions match TRBD2. Germline loops: CDR1 KGHSY, CDR2 FQNENV. This CDR3 has 15 residues. V lost 4 bases to trimming and J lost 2 bases; unmatched junction nucleotides: 2. The DNA of the CDR3 is TGTGCCAGCAGCCGACTAGCGGGAGGTCCCTACGAGCAGTACTTC. Translated, it gives CASSRLAGGPYEQYF.

V and J are TRBV5-1 and TRBJ1-3, with a weak D call TRBD1 (5 bases). Germline V gene data show CDR1 as SGHRS and CDR2 as YFSETQ. Trimming shortened V by 5 bases and J by 0 bases, and 9 bases separated the two germline ends. CDR3 length: 14 amino acids. The CDR3 DNA reads as TGCGCCAGCAGAGGACAACACTCTGGAAACACCATATATTTT. Translated, it gives CASRGQHSGNTIYF.

CDR3 residues: CASSLTLLAGTDTDTQYF. The DNA of the CDR3 is TGTGCCAGCAGCTTAACCCTCCTAGCGGGGACAGACACAGATACGCAGTATTTT. J is TRBJ2-3 and V is TRBV7-3; 9 nucleotides agree with TRBD2. The CDR3 totals 18 residues. Trimming took 0 bases from V and 2 from J; bases not matched to a gene: 9. The germline V gene encodes CDR1 SGHTA and CDR2 FQGTGA.

The V call is TRBV2, the J call TRBJ1-6; unclear D gene. Germline CDR1 is SNHLY and CDR2 is FYNNEI. V was trimmed by 10 bases and J by 7 bases, leaving 17 bases between them. The CDR3 loop spans 14 amino acids. The CDR3 sequence: CATQNVQNNSPLHF. CDR3 coding DNA: TGTGCCACCCAAAACGTACAGAACAATTCACCCCTCCACTTT.

The rearrangement joins TRBV19 to TRBJ2-2, with 14 bases aligning to TRBD2. Losses at the gene ends were 5 bases for V and 2 bases for J; bases not matched to a gene: 4. The germline gives CDR1 LNHDA, CDR2 SQIVND (reference sequence). The CDR3 consists of 17 residues. The CDR3: CASSRTSGRYNTGELFF. CDR3 bases: TGTGCCAGTAGTCGGACTAGCGGGAGGTACAACACCGGGGAGCTGTTTTTT.

Only one count was recorded for this clone. The rearrangement joins TRBV11-2 to TRBJ2-5; 14 bases fit TRBD2. Per germline, CDR1 SGHAT and CDR2 FQNNGV. CDR3 size: 15 residues. With 8 bases clipped from V and 7 bases from J, the junction kept 9 bases outside the gene matches. The CDR3 DNA reads as TGTGCCAGCCGGACTAGCGGGAGGTCGATTGGGACCCAGTACTTC. Translation gives CASRTSGRSIGTQYF. Together with reference TRBV11-2 and TRBJ2-5, the CDR3 gives the full variable domain: EAGVAQSPRYKIIEKRQSVAFWCNPISGHATLYWYQQILGQGPKLLIQFQNNGVVDDSQLPKDRFSAERLKGVDSTLKIQPAKLEDSAVYLCASRTSGRSIGTQYFGPGTRLLVL.